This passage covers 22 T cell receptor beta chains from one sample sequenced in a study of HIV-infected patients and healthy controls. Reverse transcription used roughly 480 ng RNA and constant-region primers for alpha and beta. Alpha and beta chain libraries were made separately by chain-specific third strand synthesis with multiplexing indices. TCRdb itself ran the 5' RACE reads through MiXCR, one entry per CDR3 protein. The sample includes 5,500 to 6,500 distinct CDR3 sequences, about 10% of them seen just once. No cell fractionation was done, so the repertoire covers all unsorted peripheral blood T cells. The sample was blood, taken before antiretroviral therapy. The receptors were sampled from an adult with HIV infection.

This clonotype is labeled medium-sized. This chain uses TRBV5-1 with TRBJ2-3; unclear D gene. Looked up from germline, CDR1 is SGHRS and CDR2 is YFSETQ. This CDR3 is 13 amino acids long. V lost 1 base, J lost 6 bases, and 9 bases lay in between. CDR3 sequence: CASSLFPIDTQYF. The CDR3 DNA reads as TGCGCCAGCAGCTTGTTTCCCATCGATACGCAGTATTTT.

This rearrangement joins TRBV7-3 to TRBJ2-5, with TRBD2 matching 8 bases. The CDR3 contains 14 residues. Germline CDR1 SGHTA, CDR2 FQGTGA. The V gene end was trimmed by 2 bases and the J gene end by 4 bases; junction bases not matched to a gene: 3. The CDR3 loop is CASSLAGGRETQYF. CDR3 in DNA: TGTGCCAGCAGCTTAGCGGGGGGAAGAGAGACCCAGTACTTC.

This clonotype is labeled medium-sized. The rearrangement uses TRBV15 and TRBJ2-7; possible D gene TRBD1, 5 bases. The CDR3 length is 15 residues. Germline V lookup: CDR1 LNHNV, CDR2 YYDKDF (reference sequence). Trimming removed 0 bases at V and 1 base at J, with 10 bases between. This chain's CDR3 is CATSRESSGSYEQYF. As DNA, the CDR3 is TGTGCCACCAGCAGAGAATCGTCAGGGTCCTACGAGCAGTACTTC.

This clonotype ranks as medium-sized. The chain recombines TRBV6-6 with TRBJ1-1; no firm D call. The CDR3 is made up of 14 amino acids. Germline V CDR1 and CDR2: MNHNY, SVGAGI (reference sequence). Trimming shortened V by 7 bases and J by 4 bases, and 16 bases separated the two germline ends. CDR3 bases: TGTGCCAGCACCCCCGGCGGGAGGTTCACTGAAGCTTTCTTT. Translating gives CASTPGGRFTEAFF.

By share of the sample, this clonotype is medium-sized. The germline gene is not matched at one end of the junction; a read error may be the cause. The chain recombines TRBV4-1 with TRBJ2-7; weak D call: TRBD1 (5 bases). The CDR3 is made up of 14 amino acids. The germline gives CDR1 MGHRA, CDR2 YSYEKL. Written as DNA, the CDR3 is TGCGCCAGCAGCAAAGACGAGACAGCCTACGAGCAGTACTTC. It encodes CASSKDETAYEQYF.

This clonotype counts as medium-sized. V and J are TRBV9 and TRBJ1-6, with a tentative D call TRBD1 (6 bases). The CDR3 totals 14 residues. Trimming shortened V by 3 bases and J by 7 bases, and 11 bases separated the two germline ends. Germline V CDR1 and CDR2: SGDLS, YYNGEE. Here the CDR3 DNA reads TGTGCCAGCAGCGGGGGGGCGGGCAATTCACCCCTCCACTTT. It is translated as CASSGGAGNSPLHF. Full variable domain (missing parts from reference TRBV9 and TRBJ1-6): DSGVTQTPKHLITATGQRVTLRCSPRSGDLSVYWYQQSLDQGLQFLIQYYNGEERAKGNILERFSAQQFPDLHSELNLSSLELGDSALYFCASSGGAGNSPLHFGNGTRLTVT.

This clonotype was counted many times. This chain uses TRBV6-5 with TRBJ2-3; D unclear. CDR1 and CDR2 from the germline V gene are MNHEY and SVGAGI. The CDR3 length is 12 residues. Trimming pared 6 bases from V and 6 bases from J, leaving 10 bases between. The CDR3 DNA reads TGTGCCAGCAGCCCCAGACGGGATACGCAGTATTTT. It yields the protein CASSPRRDTQYF.

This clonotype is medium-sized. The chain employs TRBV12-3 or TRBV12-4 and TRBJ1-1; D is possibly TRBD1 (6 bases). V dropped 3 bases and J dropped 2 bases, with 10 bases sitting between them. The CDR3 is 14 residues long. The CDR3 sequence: CASSFGGGNTEAFF. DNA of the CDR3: TGTGCCAGCAGTTTCGGGGGCGGAAACACTGAAGCTTTCTTT.

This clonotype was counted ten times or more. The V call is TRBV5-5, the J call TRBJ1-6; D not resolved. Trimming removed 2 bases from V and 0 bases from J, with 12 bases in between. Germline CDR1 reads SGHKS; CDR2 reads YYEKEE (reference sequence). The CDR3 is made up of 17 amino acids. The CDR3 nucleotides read TGTGCCAGCAGCTTATATGGACCCAGCTCCTATAATTCACCCCTCCACTTT. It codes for CASSLYGPSSYNSPLHF.

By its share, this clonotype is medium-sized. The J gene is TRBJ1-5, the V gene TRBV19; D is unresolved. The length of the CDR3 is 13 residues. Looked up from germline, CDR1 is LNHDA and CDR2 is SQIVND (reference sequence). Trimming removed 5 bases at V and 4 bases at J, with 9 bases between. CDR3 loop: CASSALGNQPQHF. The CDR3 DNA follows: TGTGCCAGTAGTGCACTGGGTAATCAGCCCCAGCATTTT.

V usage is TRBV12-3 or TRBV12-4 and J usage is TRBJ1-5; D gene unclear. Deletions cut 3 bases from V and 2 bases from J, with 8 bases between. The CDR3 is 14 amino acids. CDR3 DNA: TGTGCCAGCAGTTTGAGCGGCGGCAATCAGCCCCAGCATTTT. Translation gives CASSLSGGNQPQHF.

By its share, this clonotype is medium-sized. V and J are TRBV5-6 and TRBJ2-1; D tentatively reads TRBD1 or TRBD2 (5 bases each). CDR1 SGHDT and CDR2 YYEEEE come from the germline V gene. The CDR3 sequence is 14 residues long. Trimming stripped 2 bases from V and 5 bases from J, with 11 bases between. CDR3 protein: CASSFRGNHNEQFF. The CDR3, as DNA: TGTGCCAGCAGCTTTCGGGGCAACCACAATGAGCAGTTCTTC.

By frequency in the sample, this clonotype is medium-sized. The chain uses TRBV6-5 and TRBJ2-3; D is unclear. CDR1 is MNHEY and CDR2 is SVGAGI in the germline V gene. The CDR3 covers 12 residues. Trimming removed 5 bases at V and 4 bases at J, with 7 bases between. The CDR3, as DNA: TGTGCCAGCAGTAACAATCCAGATACGCAGTATTTT. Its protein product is CASSNNPDTQYF.

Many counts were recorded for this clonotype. The CDR3 DNA follows: TGTGCCAGCAGCTCCGACAGCACACCTAGGGGAAACACCATATATTTT. Amino acids: CASSSDSTPRGNTIYF. The chain employs TRBV14 and TRBJ1-3; a possible D gene is TRBD1 (5 bases). CDR1 is SGHDN and CDR2 is FVKESK in the germline V gene. Trimming pared 5 bases from V and 4 bases from J, leaving 18 bases between. The CDR3 sequence is 16 residues long.

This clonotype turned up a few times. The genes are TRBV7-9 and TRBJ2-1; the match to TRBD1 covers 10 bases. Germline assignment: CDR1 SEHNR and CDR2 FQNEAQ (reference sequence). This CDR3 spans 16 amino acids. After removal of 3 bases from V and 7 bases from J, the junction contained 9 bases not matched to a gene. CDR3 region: CASSFTGTGVDNEQFF. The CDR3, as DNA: TGTGCCAGCAGCTTTACTGGGACAGGGGTGGATAATGAGCAGTTCTTC.

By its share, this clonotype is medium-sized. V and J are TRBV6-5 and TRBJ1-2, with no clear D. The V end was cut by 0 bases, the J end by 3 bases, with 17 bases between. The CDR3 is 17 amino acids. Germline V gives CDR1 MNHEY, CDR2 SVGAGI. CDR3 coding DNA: TGTGCCAGCAGTTACTCGTTTCTGTCGCGGGTAGACTATGGCTACACCTTC. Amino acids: CASSYSFLSRVDYGYTF.

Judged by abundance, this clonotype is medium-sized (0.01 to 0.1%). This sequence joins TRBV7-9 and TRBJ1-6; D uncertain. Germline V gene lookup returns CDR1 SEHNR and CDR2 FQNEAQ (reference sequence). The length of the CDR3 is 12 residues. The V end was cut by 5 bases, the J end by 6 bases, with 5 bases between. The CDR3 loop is CASSRSNSPLHF. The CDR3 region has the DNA TGTGCCAGCAGCAGGTCTAATTCACCCCTCCACTTT.

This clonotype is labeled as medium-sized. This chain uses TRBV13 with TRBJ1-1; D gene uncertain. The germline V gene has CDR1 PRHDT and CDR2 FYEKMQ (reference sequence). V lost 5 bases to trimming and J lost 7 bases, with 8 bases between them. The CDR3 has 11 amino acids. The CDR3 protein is CASSPTIEAFF. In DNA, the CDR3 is TGTGCCAGCAGCCCAACCATTGAAGCTTTCTTT.

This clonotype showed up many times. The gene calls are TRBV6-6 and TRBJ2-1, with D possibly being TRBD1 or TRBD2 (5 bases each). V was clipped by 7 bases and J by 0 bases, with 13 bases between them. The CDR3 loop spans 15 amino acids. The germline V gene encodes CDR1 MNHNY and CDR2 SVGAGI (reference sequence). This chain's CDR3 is CASNAGTVSYNEQFF. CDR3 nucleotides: TGTGCCAGCAACGCCGGGACCGTCTCCTACAATGAGCAGTTCTTC.

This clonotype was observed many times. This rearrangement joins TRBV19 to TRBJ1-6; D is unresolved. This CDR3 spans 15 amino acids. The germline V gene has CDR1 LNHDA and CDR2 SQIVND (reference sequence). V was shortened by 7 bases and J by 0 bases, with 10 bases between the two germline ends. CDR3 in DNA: TGTGCCAGTACCAGCTTAAGCTCCTATAATTCACCCCTCCACTTT. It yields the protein CASTSLSSYNSPLHF. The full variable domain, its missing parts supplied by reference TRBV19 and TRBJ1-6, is DGGITQSPKYLFRKEGQNVTLSCEQNLNHDAMYWYRQDPGQGLRLIYYSQIVNDFQKGDIAEGYSVSREKKESFPLTVTSAQKNPTAFYLCASTSLSSYNSPLHFGNGTRLTVT.

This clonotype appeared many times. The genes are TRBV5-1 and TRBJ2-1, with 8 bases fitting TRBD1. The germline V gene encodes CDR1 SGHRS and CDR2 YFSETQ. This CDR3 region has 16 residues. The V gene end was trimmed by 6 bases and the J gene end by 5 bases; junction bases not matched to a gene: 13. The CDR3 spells CASTGNRGASNNEQFF. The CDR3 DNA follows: TGCGCCAGCACCGGAAACAGGGGGGCCTCGAACAATGAGCAGTTCTTC.

CDR3 loop: CASSYRQGVQPQHF. Written as DNA, the CDR3 is TGTGCCAGCAGTTACCGGCAGGGGGTTCAGCCCCAGCATTTT. V is TRBV6-6 and J is TRBJ1-5; 7 nucleotides match TRBD1. The germline V gene has CDR1 MNHNY and CDR2 SVGAGI (reference sequence). V was clipped by 2 bases and J by 6 bases; unmatched bases: 4. CDR3 length: 14 amino acids.